The 26 T cell receptor beta chains below come from one sample, sequenced in a study of OX40 agonist ivuxolimab in advanced cancers. Profiling relied on immunoSEQ multiplex PCR, and the TCRdb table lists in-frame clones only, not all of them. The sample consists of under 50,000 clones, about 75% of them appearing once. The sequencing used CD4+ or CD8+ T cells sorted from blood, collected in a trial of the OX40 agonist ivuxolimab. Source of these receptors: an adult with an advanced solid tumor such as melanoma, head and neck, liver or kidney cancer.

This clone was seen only a few times. V and J are TRBV10-3 and TRBJ2-7; D unclear. This CDR3 has 12 residues. Trimming took 3 bases from V and 10 from J, leaving 13 bases between them. Germline CDR1 ENHRY, CDR2 SYGVKD. The CDR3: CAISERRAVQYF. CDR3 coding DNA: TGTGCCATCAGTGAAAGAAGGGCAGTTCAGTACTTC.

The chain has TRBV10-3 and TRBJ1-2, with D hard to call. The CDR3 loop spans 14 amino acids. The germline gives CDR1 ENHRY, CDR2 SYGVKD. Trimming pared 0 bases from V and 4 bases from J, leaving 9 bases between. In DNA, the CDR3 is TGTGCCATCAGTGAGTCCCCTCGATCCTATGGCTACACCTTC. Residues: CAISESPRSYGYTF.

This chain links TRBV7-9 with TRBJ2-7; no clear D. The V gene lost 5 bases and the J gene lost 5 bases, with 19 bases spanning the gap. The CDR3 loop spans 15 amino acids. Germline lookup yields CDR1 SEHNR and CDR2 FQNEAQ (reference sequence). For the CDR3, the DNA is TGTGCCAGCAGCCCCCGACTGCGGAAAGGGCACGAGCAGTACTTC. Translating it yields CASSPRLRKGHEQYF. Using reference TRBV7-9 and TRBJ2-7 for the parts outside the CDR3, the full variable domain is DTGVSQNPRHKITKRGQNVTFRCDPISEHNRLYWYRQTLGQGPEFLTYFQNEAQLEKSRLLSDRFSAERPKGSFSTLEIQRTEQGDSAMYLCASSPRLRKGHEQYFGPGTRLTVT.

The genes are TRBV6-5 and TRBJ1-1; D call uncertain. Trimming pared 5 bases from V and 0 bases from J, leaving 7 bases between. This CDR3 has 13 residues. The germline V gene encodes CDR1 MNHEY and CDR2 SVGAGI. The CDR3 protein is CASSDTLNTEAFF. CDR3 DNA: TGTGCCAGCAGTGACACCTTGAACACTGAAGCTTTCTTT.

This clone occurred a few times. The chain joins TRBV7-2 to TRBJ1-2; the D is unclear. V was pared by 2 bases and J by 5 bases, with 6 bases between. In germline, CDR1 is SGHTA, CDR2 FQGNSA. The length of the CDR3 is 12 residues. In nucleotides, the CDR3 is TGTGCCAGCAGCTTAACGGGGTATGGCTACACCTTC. Amino acids: CASSLTGYGYTF.

The chain is built from TRBV5-1 and TRBJ1-1; D uncertain. This CDR3 region has 15 residues. Trimming took 3 bases from V and 1 from J, leaving 13 bases between them. The germline gives CDR1 SGHRS, CDR2 YFSETQ. Here the CDR3 DNA reads TGCGCCAGCAGCTCTCCGTTTCGGGGGAACACTGAAGCTTTCTTT. Its protein is CASSSPFRGNTEAFF.

The chain joins TRBV7-8 to TRBJ1-2; D not certain. The ends were cut back, 5 bases at V and 6 bases at J, with 7 bases in the middle. Germline V gives CDR1 SGHVS, CDR2 FQNEAQ. This CDR3 comprises 11 residues. The CDR3 region is CASSQRDGYTF. The CDR3 DNA reads TGTGCCAGCAGCCAGAGGGATGGCTACACCTTC.

The rearrangement uses TRBV7-8 and TRBJ1-1; 7 bases are a match to TRBD1. Trimming removed 5 bases from V and 1 base from J; junction bases left unmatched: 7. The CDR3 contains 15 residues. CDR1 and CDR2 (germline): SGHVS, FQNEAQ. The CDR3 sequence is CASSAYGTENTEAFF. The CDR3 coding sequence is TGTGCCAGCAGCGCTTACGGGACAGAGAACACTGAAGCTTTCTTT. Based on the CDR3 plus reference TRBV7-8 and TRBJ1-1, the full variable domain is GAGVSQSPRYKVAKRGQDVALRCDPISGHVSLFWYQQALGQGPEFLTYFQNEAQLDKSGLPSDRFFAERPEGSVSTLKIQRTQQEDSAVYLCASSAYGTENTEAFFGQGTRLTVV.

The V gene is TRBV11-1, the J gene TRBJ2-2, with 10 bases aligning to TRBD2. Germline CDR1 is SGHAT and CDR2 is FQDESV (reference sequence). J was trimmed by 7 bases and V by 5 bases; bases with no gene match: 7. This CDR3 contains 15 residues. The CDR3 reads CASSRLAGANGELFF. CDR3 DNA sequence: TGTGCCAGCAGCCGACTAGCGGGCGCGAACGGGGAGCTGTTTTTT.

Only one count was recorded for this clone. The chain is built from TRBV7-2 and TRBJ2-1; 7 bases fit TRBD2. CDR1 and CDR2 from the germline V gene are SGHTA and FQGNSA. V lost 2 bases, J lost 5 bases, and 15 bases stayed unmatched. The CDR3 consists of 18 residues. The CDR3: CASSLYPPVRGTNNEQFF. CDR3 nucleotides: TGTGCCAGCAGCTTATATCCCCCTGTGCGGGGGACTAACAATGAGCAGTTCTTC.

This chain connects TRBV14 to TRBJ2-7; 8 positions match TRBD2. The CDR3 has 14 residues. Germline CDR1 is SGHDN and CDR2 is FVKESK. V shed 4 bases, J shed 2 bases, and the junction held 4 bases outside the gene matches. CDR3 sequence reads: CASSLTSGTYEQYF. CDR3 DNA sequence: TGTGCCAGCAGCCTCACTAGCGGTACCTACGAGCAGTACTTC.

The chain couples TRBV9 to TRBJ2-2; 9 positions match TRBD2. Trimming removed 3 bases from V and 0 bases from J; junction bases left unmatched: 3. The CDR3 is 16 amino acids. Germline V gene sequence: CDR1 SGDLS, CDR2 YYNGEE. This chain's CDR3 is CASSATSGANTGELFF. CDR3 nucleotide sequence: TGTGCCAGCAGCGCGACTAGCGGAGCGAACACCGGGGAGCTGTTTTTT.

This chain joins TRBV5-4 and TRBJ1-1; the D is unclear. V lost 2 bases to trimming and J lost 4 bases, with 9 bases between them. The CDR3 is 13 residues long. Germline values: CDR1 SGHNT, CDR2 YYREEE (reference sequence). CDR3 region: CASSFTEATEAFF. Written as DNA, the CDR3 is TGTGCCAGCAGCTTCACAGAGGCCACTGAAGCTTTCTTT. Combining the CDR3 with reference TRBV5-4 and TRBJ1-1 gives the whole variable domain ETGVTQSPTHLIKTRGQQVTLRCSSQSGHNTVSWYQQALGQGPQFIFQYYREEENGRGNFPPRFSGLQFPNYSSELNVNALELDDSALYLCASSFTEATEAFFGQGTRLTVV.

The chain joins TRBV4-1 to TRBJ2-3; TRBD2 matches 14 bases. The CDR3 loop spans 18 amino acids. V lost 5 bases and J lost 4; bases outside the gene matches: 11. Germline V gene sequence: CDR1 MGHRA, CDR2 YSYEKL. DNA of the CDR3: TGCGCCAGCAGCAGCCCCGGGACTAGCGGGAGTATCGCAGATACGCAGTATTTT. Translated, it gives CASSSPGTSGSIADTQYF.

The rearrangement links TRBV18 to TRBJ2-2; D is unclear. The V and J ends lost 6 bases and 8 bases respectively, with 16 bases between them. CDR3 length: 14 residues. Germline V CDR1 and CDR2: KGHSH, LQKENI. The CDR3 spells CASSRVNSEGELFF. The DNA of the CDR3 is TGTGCCAGCTCTCGCGTCAATTCAGAAGGGGAGCTGTTTTTT.

V usage is TRBV7-6 and J usage is TRBJ1-6; D is unresolved. Germline V CDR1 and CDR2: SGHVS, FNYEAQ. The V end was cut by 3 bases, the J end by 8 bases, with 5 bases between. The CDR3 length is 12 residues. The CDR3 reads CASSLTDSPLHF. In nucleotides, the CDR3 is TGTGCCAGCAGCTTGACCGATTCACCCCTCCACTTT.

The J gene is TRBJ1-5, the V gene TRBV19; TRBD1 might be the D (5 bases). Deletions cut 8 bases from V and 2 bases from J, with 25 bases between. This CDR3 comprises 18 residues. CDR1 is LNHDA, CDR2 SQIVND, per germline (reference sequence). For the CDR3, the DNA is TGTGCCAGTTCCCGAGGGGTAATGAGGTCGGGACGCAATCAGCCCCAGCATTTT. It yields the protein CASSRGVMRSGRNQPQHF.

The V gene is TRBV13, the J gene TRBJ2-4; D not certain. Germline CDR1 reads PRHDT; CDR2 reads FYEKMQ (reference sequence). Trimming stripped 4 bases from V and 7 bases from J, with 17 bases between. CDR3 length equals 15 residues. CDR3 nucleotide sequence: TGTGCCAGCAGCTCCTCGTCCTGGGAAGTGAACATTCAGTACTTC. Translated, it gives CASSSSSWEVNIQYF.

The chain recombines TRBV10-1 with TRBJ1-1; tentatively, D is TRBD1 (5 bases). Deletions cut 6 bases from V and 5 bases from J, with 16 bases between. Germline assignment: CDR1 WNHNN and CDR2 SYGVQD (reference sequence). The length of the CDR3 is 14 residues. CDR3 nucleotide sequence: TGCGCCAGCAGACGGGACCCCTGGGAGACTGAAGCTTTCTTT. Translation: CASRRDPWETEAFF.

In its sample, this clone was seen a few times. The rearrangement joins TRBV2 to TRBJ2-1; D may match TRBD1 or TRBD2 (9 bases each). Trimming took off 6 bases at V and 15 bases at J, with 21 bases between the two ends. CDR1 and CDR2 from the germline V gene are SNHLY and FYNNEI. This CDR3 has 13 amino acids. CDR3 protein: CASSEQGASGMFF. CDR3 coding DNA: TGTGCCAGCAGCGAACAGGGGGCTAGCGGGATGTTCTTC.

J is TRBJ2-7 and V is TRBV19; tentatively, D is TRBD2 (6 bases). V was pared by 6 bases and J by 2 bases, with 20 bases between. Germline CDR1 and CDR2: LNHDA and SQIVND (reference sequence). There are 16 residues in the CDR3. CDR3: CASSNAGRMGTYEQYF. DNA for the CDR3: TGTGCCAGTAGCAACGCTGGGAGGATGGGGACCTACGAGCAGTACTTC.

This chain uses TRBV7-8 with TRBJ2-7; 7 bases are a match to TRBD2. Trimming at V came to 3 bases and at J to 2 bases, leaving 10 bases not matched to a gene. CDR3 length: 16 amino acids. Germline loops: CDR1 SGHVS, CDR2 FQNEAQ. The CDR3 loop is CASSFLRGRKTYEQYF. The DNA for the CDR3 is TGTGCCAGCAGCTTTCTCCGCGGGAGAAAAACCTACGAGCAGTACTTC. The variable domain in full, completed from reference TRBV7-8 and TRBJ2-7, reads GAGVSQSPRYKVAKRGQDVALRCDPISGHVSLFWYQQALGQGPEFLTYFQNEAQLDKSGLPSDRFFAERPEGSVSTLKIQRTQQEDSAVYLCASSFLRGRKTYEQYFGPGTRLTVT.

This clone has a single count. The chain links TRBV21-1 to TRBJ2-7; the table calls TRBD2, which could not be checked here. TRBV21-1 is a pseudogene segment. This CDR3 contains 14 residues. CDR3 sequence: CASTRGRVCYEQYF. The CDR3 nucleotides are TGTGCCAGCACCCGAGGGAGGGTCTGCTACGAGCAGTACTTC.

The chain uses TRBV29-1 and TRBJ1-5; possibly TRBD1 for D (6 bases). Deletions cut 7 bases from V and 4 bases from J, with 14 bases between. CDR3 length: 13 amino acids. CDR1 and CDR2 from the germline V gene are SQVTM and ANQGSEA. The CDR3 here is CSAQDSFNQPQHF. CDR3 nucleotide sequence: TGCAGCGCCCAGGACAGTTTTAATCAGCCCCAGCATTTT.

This chain links TRBV6-1 with TRBJ2-2; D is possibly TRBD2 (6 bases). Trimming left V 9 bases short and J 1 base short, with 12 bases between. Germline assignment: CDR1 MNHNS and CDR2 SASEGT. This CDR3 is 14 amino acids long. The CDR3 DNA reads TGTGCCAGTCGCCTAGCGCAGAACACCGGGGAGCTGTTTTTT. It encodes CASRLAQNTGELFF.

The chain has TRBV19 and TRBJ1-3, with a tentative D call TRBD1 (5 bases). CDR1 and CDR2 from the germline V gene are LNHDA and SQIVND (reference sequence). V was cut by 2 bases and J by 0 bases, with 11 bases left in between. The CDR3 totals 16 residues. The CDR3 nucleotides read TGTGCCAGTAGTATATCGGGGGGAAGCTCTGGAAACACCATATATTTT. Protein: CASSISGGSSGNTIYF.